Listed below are T cell receptor beta chains from one sample, sequenced in a study of cytomegalovirus exposure and HLA in healthy donors. Clones were sequenced by immunoSEQ multiplex PCR, and TCRdb holds only the in-frame ones, with some missing. The sample holds about 160,000 clones, just under 80% seen once. Sequencing input: PBMCs. These receptors were obtained from a man younger than 40 in good health and CMV-seronegative. Both conserved end residues are part of each CDR3. D genes are given only for firm matches. Only part of the rows carry a size: once, few, many, or a class if the clone is expanded.

>TRBJ1-1|TRBV7-9|NA|NA|16
CASSRGLGRMNTEAFF
TGTGCCAGCAGCAGGGGGTTGGGACGGATGAACACTGAAGCTTTCTTT
>TRBJ2-7|TRBV7-8|NA|NA|13
CASSPLAAYEQYF
TGTGCCAGCAGCCCACTCGCCGCCTACGAGCAGTACTTC
>TRBJ2-3|TRBV5-8|NA|TRBD2|15
CASSSGLAITDTQYF
TGTGCCAGCAGCTCAGGACTAGCCATCACAGATACGCAGTATTTT
>TRBJ1-1|TRBV30|NA|TRBD1|13
CAWSVSGGSEAFF
TGTGCCTGGAGTGTATCAGGGGGGTCTGAAGCTTTCTTT
>TRBJ1-1|TRBV10-2|few|NA|11
CASSDTGEAFF
TGCGCCAGCAGTGATACAGGGGAAGCTTTCTTT
>TRBJ1-1|TRBV7-2|NA|NA|14
CASSLIGANTEAFF
TGTGCCAGCAGCTTAATAGGGGCAAACACTGAAGCTTTCTTT
>TRBJ2-7|TRBV7-2|NA|TRBD2|14
CASSSQAGVGEQYF
TGTGCCAGCAGCTCTCAAGCGGGAGTTGGCGAGCAGTACTTC
>TRBJ2-1|TRBV6-5|NA|TRBD2|16
CASSYVRGGGHNEQFF
TGTGCCAGCAGTTACGTGCGGGGGGGCGGTCACAATGAGCAGTTCTTC
>TRBJ1-5|TRBV15|NA|NA|15
CATSSRHIQISPQHF
TGTGCCACCAGCTCACGACACATTCAAATCAGCCCCCAGCATTTT
>TRBJ1-1|TRBV6-5|once|NA|13
CASSYSRGPEAFF
TGTGCCAGCAGTTACTCGCGCGGTCCTGAAGCTTTCTTT
>TRBJ2-3|TRBV29-1|NA|TRBD2|15
CSVDPASGITDTQYF
TGCAGCGTGGACCCGGCTAGCGGGATCACAGATACGCAGTATTTT
>TRBJ1-5|TRBV28|NA|TRBD1|14
CASLRGQGHQPQHF
TGTGCCAGCTTGCGGGGACAGGGGCATCAGCCCCAGCATTTT
>TRBJ2-3|TRBV4-2|few|NA|12
CASSLGGDTQYF
TGTGCCAGCAGCCTAGGGGGAGATACGCAGTATTTT
>TRBJ2-2|TRBV5-1|few|TRBD1|17
CASSLQGVGWNTGELFF
TGCGCCAGCAGCTTACAGGGGGTCGGCTGGAACACCGGGGAGCTGTTTTTT
>TRBJ2-2|TRBV9|NA|TRBD2|19
CASSVGPKTSGSFAGELFF
TGTGCCAGCAGCGTAGGCCCGAAAACTAGCGGGAGTTTCGCCGGGGAGCTGTTTTTT
>TRBJ1-1|TRBV9|NA|NA|14
CASSPGDWDTEAFF
TGTGCCAGCAGCCCCGGGGACTGGGACACTGAAGCTTTCTTT
>TRBJ2-7|TRBV11-3|NA|NA|13
CASSLMAGFEQYF
TGTGCCAGCAGCTTAATGGCAGGGTTCGAGCAGTACTTC
>TRBJ2-5|TRBV6-6|NA|TRBD1|15
CASSYTPDRQETQYF
TGTGCCAGCAGTTACACCCCGGACAGGCAAGAGACCCAGTACTTC
>TRBJ1-1|TRBV4-1|NA|NA|14
CASSPSRGSTEAFF
TGCGCCAGCAGCCCCTCCAGGGGTTCCACTGAAGCTTTCTTT
>TRBJ2-7|TRBV11-2|NA|NA|14
CASSSGTSLDEQYF
TGTGCCAGCAGCTCCGGGACTTCACTCGACGAGCAGTACTTC
>TRBJ2-3|TRBV11-1|NA|NA|13
CASSSQGTDTQYF
TGTGCCAGCAGCTCACAGGGCACAGATACGCAGTATTTT
>TRBJ2-7|TRBV6-6|NA|NA|15
CASSYARELPYEQYF
TGTGCCAGCAGTTACGCGAGGGAGCTCCCCTACGAGCAGTACTTC
>TRBJ2-5|TRBV10-3|NA|NA|11
CAISDRETQYF
TGTGCCATCAGTGACCGGGAGACCCAGTACTTC
>TRBJ2-7|TRBV14|NA|TRBD1|15
CASSQARTGGVGAYF
TGTGCCAGCAGCCAAGCCCGGACAGGGGGCGTCGGGGCGTACTTC
>TRBJ2-7|TRBV21-1|NA|NA|15
CASSMAAEVSYEQYF
TGTGCCAGCAGCATGGCTGCGGAGGTCTCCTACGAGCAGTACTTC
>TRBJ2-3|TRBV2|NA|TRBD2|16
CASSVGTSGIGDTQYF
TGTGCCAGCAGTGTGGGGACTAGCGGGATCGGAGATACGCAGTATTTT
>TRBJ2-5|TRBV7-2|NA|TRBD1|14
CASSEGRGQGTQYF
TGTGCCAGCAGCGAAGGCAGGGGGCAGGGGACCCAGTACTTC
>TRBJ2-7|TRBV4-1|NA|TRBD1|16
CASSQRGTGGRGEQHF
TGCGCCAGCAGCCAAAGAGGGACAGGGGGTCGAGGCGAGCAGCACTTC
>TRBJ2-7|TRBV28|NA|NA|12
CASRDTGDEQYF
TGTGCCAGCAGGGACACGGGGGACGAGCAGTACTTC
>TRBJ2-1|TRBV27|NA|TRBD2|17
CASSFRSGRASYNEQFF
TGTGCCAGCAGTTTTCGTAGCGGGAGGGCCTCCTACAATGAGCAGTTCTTC
>TRBJ1-2|TRBV6-1|NA|NA|13
CASSEGQAMANTF
TGTGCCAGCAGTGAAGGACAAGCTATGGCTAACACCTTC
>TRBJ2-5|TRBV5-1|few|TRBD1|14
CASSLETGQETQYF
TGCGCCAGCAGCCTAGAGACAGGGCAAGAGACCCAGTACTTC
>TRBJ2-7|TRBV5-6|NA|TRBD1|14
CASSPGTGVYEQYF
TGTGCCAGCAGCCCCGGGACAGGGGTATACGAGCAGTACTTC
>TRBJ1-2|TRBV28|NA|NA|13
CASGLSWGEGYTF
TGTGCCAGCGGCCTCTCGTGGGGCGAGGGCTACACCTTC
>TRBJ2-1|TRBV9|NA|NA|15
CASRPQGRKYNEQFF
TGTGCCAGCAGACCCCAGGGGCGGAAGTACAATGAGCAGTTCTTC
>TRBJ2-3|TRBV12-5|NA|NA|16
CASGLVLGGSTDTQYF
TGTGCTAGTGGTTTGGTACTTGGCGGGAGCACAGATACGCAGTATTTT
>TRBJ2-3|TRBV27|few|NA|14
CASSLGESTDTQYF
TGTGCCAGCAGTTTAGGAGAGAGCACAGATACGCAGTATTTT
>TRBJ1-1|TRBV5-4|NA|NA|14
CASSLSDRSTQAFF
TGTGCCAGCAGCTTATCGGACAGAAGTACTCAAGCTTTCTTT
>TRBJ1-4|TRBV5-4|once|TRBD1|19
CASSLSAGTGGRTNEKLFF
TGTGCCAGCAGCTTGTCGGCCGGGACAGGGGGCAGAACTAATGAAAAACTGTTTTTT
>TRBJ2-6|TRBV4-1|NA|TRBD1|19
CASSQPQRDRTAGANVLTF
TGCGCCAGCAGCCAGCCACAACGGGACAGAACAGCTGGGGCCAACGTCCTGACTTTC
>TRBJ2-1|TRBV7-6|NA|NA|15
CASSLAFRGSDEQFF
TGTGCCAGCAGCTTAGCTTTTCGCGGGTCAGATGAGCAGTTCTTC
>TRBJ2-3|TRBV9|NA|TRBD2|15
CASSRGRGSTDTQYF
TGTGCCAGCAGCCGAGGGAGGGGCTCCACAGATACGCAGTATTTT
>TRBJ2-1|TRBV4-1|NA|TRBD2|18
CASSQVVGGPNSYNEQFF
TGCGCCAGCAGCCAAGTTGTGGGAGGGCCTAATTCCTACAATGAGCAGTTCTTC
>TRBJ2-2|TRBV27|few|NA|12
CASNSRAGELFF
TGTGCCAGCAACTCCAGGGCCGGGGAGCTGTTTTTT
>TRBJ1-5|TRBV7-9|NA|TRBD1|14
CASSSDRGNQPQHF
TGTGCCAGCAGCTCGGACAGGGGCAATCAGCCCCAGCATTTT
>TRBJ2-1|TRBV5-1|NA|TRBD2|16
CASSLGLATVNNEQFF
TGCGCCAGCAGCTTGGGACTAGCGACGGTCAACAATGAGCAGTTCTTC
>TRBJ2-5|TRBV6-6|NA|NA|13
CASRAGVRETQYF
TGTGCCAGCAGGGCAGGGGTACGGGAGACCCAGTACTTC
>TRBJ2-1|TRBV27|NA|NA|15
CASSLGDEDYNEQFF
TGTGCCAGCAGTTTGGGAGACGAGGACTACAATGAGCAGTTCTTC